The following is a T cell receptor beta chain sequence with its context. This clonotype has only a few counts. No cognate antigen has been identified for it. Base qualities are not recorded, but no much larger clone differs from it by a single base. The library relied on 5' RACE. The sample was run on an Illumina HiSeq 2500. A second PCR of 7 to 11 cycles was performed with a sample-barcoded 5' primer and a J-beta primer mix. A unique molecular identifier was introduced onto each TCR beta cDNA molecule by a template-switch 5' adaptor carrying 12 random nucleotides. At least 2.5 million CDR3-containing paired-end reads were obtained from each sample. The Mint cDNA synthesis kit, primed by a TRBC-specific oligonucleotide, was used to synthesize first-strand cDNA from all RNA. All cDNA was treated with uracil-DNA glycosylase and then went through a first 18-cycle PCR with the universal primers M1SS and BC2_uni_R. Regarding the original processing steps: Normalization of each sample was performed by random selection of 1 million high-quality reads, each carrying a distinct molecular identifier. Instead of being binned into consensus sequences, reads with shared molecular identifiers were discarded. MiTCR, run with a Q25 quality threshold and the strictest error-elimination algorithm, handled CDR3 identification, clonotype clustering and error correction. Lower-bound total TCR beta diversity was estimated with a nonparametric unseen species model using Euler transformation. In-frame beta chains were kept once TCRdb had trimmed the public reads at Q25 with fastp and called clones with MiXCR. Identical CDR3 proteins give one entry, which carries the most common genes and DNA. TCRdb, rather than the study authors, made the V and J calls. For this sample the table gives around 800,000 distinct CDR3 sequences, of which 55% to 65% were detected only once. The top ten clones comprise roughly a quarter of the sample.

These data are taken from a study of blood T cells in healthy people across ages (dated by TCRdb to about 2015). Some background on the complete study: In model experiments, template switching captured roughly one uniquely barcoded TCR beta cDNA molecule for every two T cells. Age-related changes in TCR beta repertoire diversity were measured in the study by deep sequencing normalized with unique cDNA molecular identifiers. Four age groups were formed from the donors: young (average 16 years), middle-aged (around 39), aged (approximately 60) and long-lived (roughly 81). To avoid experimental bias, donors of different ages were distributed randomly across sequencing lanes. For two donors (one aged 18 to 30 and one aged 80 or older), the study analyzed two additional independent replicas of 1 million unique cDNA reads from the same blood draw.

Taken from cysteine to phenylalanine, the CDR3 has 14 residues. Only CDR3 DNA remains: 42 bases, in frame from the first base. Germline trimming amounts to 5 bases on V and 2 bases on J, with 4 as the count of junction bases outside the gene matches. Reading the germline V gene gives CDR1 SGHRS and CDR2 YFSETQ. The roughly 39 donors, aged about 6 to 95 years, were systemically healthy Caucasian individuals from Russia. About 10 milliliters of peripheral blood were collected from each donor into EDTA-treated Vacutainer tubes. Ficoll-Paque density-gradient centrifugation was used to isolate PBMCs, with at least 7 million per sample. Total RNA, at least 6 micrograms per sample, was extracted from PBMCs with Trizol reagent. For every donor, flow cytometry on a PBMC aliquot measured the percentage of naive CD45RAhigh/CD27high T cells. Study-level results and caveats: Compared with the aged group, more naive CD4+ T cells, fewer expanded clones and increased TCR diversity were shown by the long-lived group, suggesting age selection. As age increased, observed TCR beta diversity per million T cells dropped in a roughly linear way, and a significant reduction was already evident by age about 40. Estimates of total diversity from one million sequenced T cells were regarded as lower bounds and underestimates. Because the CMV infection status of the donors was unknown, age-related changes in expanded clonotypes may potentially have been confounded. A strong correlation was found between observed TCR beta diversity and the percentage of naive T cells measured by flow cytometry. Since profiling was done on bulk unsorted PBMCs, naive and antigen-experienced compartments could not be conclusively compared.

The sequence came from a man aged 30 to 45 in good health. Sequencing was performed on blood. The chain was built from TRBV5-1 and TRBJ2-7; TRBD1 lines up with 10 middle nucleotides. The sequence in DNA is TGCGCCAGCAGATGGGACAGGGGAACCTACGAGCAGTACTTC. This encodes CASRWDRGTYEQYF.